One sample yielded the 25 T cell receptor beta chains listed below, sequenced in a study of blood T cell repertoires in COVID-19. Using immunoSEQ multiplex PCR, the repertoire was profiled, and TCRdb retains in-frame clones only, with some absent. The sample holds fewer than 300,000 clones, 90% seen once. Sequencing was carried out using PBMCs or T cells enriched from blood (not recorded which). These TCRs come from a woman aged 25 to 39 who had recovered from COVID-19.

The rearrangement joins TRBV7-3 to TRBJ1-6; unclear D gene. Trimming removed 2 bases at V and 8 bases at J, with 7 bases between. The CDR3 length is 13 residues. Germline assignment: CDR1 SGHTA and CDR2 FQGTGA. For the CDR3, the DNA is TGTGCCAGCAGCTTAGACACCTATTCACCCCTCCACTTT. Translated, it gives CASSLDTYSPLHF. The complete variable domain, with remaining parts taken from reference TRBV7-3 and TRBJ1-6, reads GAGVSQTPSNKVTEKGKYVELRCDPISGHTALYWYRQSLGQGPEFLIYFQGTGAADDSGLPNDRFFAVRPEGSVSTLKIQRTERGDSAVYLCASSLDTYSPLHFGNGTRLTVT.

The CDR3 is CASSVGPEGRVPGANVLTF. The CDR3 DNA follows: TGTGCCAGCAGCGTAGGACCGGAAGGGAGGGTCCCTGGGGCCAACGTCCTGACTTTC. This chain uses TRBV9 with TRBJ2-6, with TRBD2 matching 7 bases. The CDR3 loop spans 19 amino acids. CDR1 SGDLS and CDR2 YYNGEE come from the germline V gene. The trim removed 0 bases at V and 2 bases at J, leaving 11 bases unmatched.

This chain uses TRBV28 with TRBJ2-7; D is perhaps TRBD1 (6 bases). Germline V gene sequence: CDR1 MDHEN, CDR2 SYDVKM. This CDR3 contains 16 residues. The V end was cut by 3 bases, the J end by 0 bases, with 15 bases between. The CDR3 coding sequence is TGTGCCAGCAGTTTCGCCTACGACAGGCCCTCCTACGAGCAGTACTTC. Translation: CASSFAYDRPSYEQYF.

The chain joins TRBV27 to TRBJ2-7; 12 positions agree with TRBD2. V lost 2 bases, J lost 5 bases, and 7 bases stayed unmatched. Germline V CDR1 and CDR2: MNHEY, SMNVEV (reference sequence). There are 16 residues in the CDR3. In DNA form, the CDR3 reads TGTGCCAGCAGTTTAAGAGGGACTAGCGGGTCTCACGAGCAGTACTTC. Translation: CASSLRGTSGSHEQYF.

This clone was seen only once. V gene TRBV15 combines with J gene TRBJ1-2, with D unclear. Trimming took 5 bases from V and 4 from J, leaving 8 bases between them. CDR3 length equals 12 residues. Per the germline V gene, CDR1 is LNHNV and CDR2 is YYDKDF (reference sequence). The CDR3 DNA reads TGTGCCACCAGCGCACAGAGCTATGGCTACACCTTC. This translates into CATSAQSYGYTF.

The chain employs TRBV6-5 and TRBJ2-7, with 7 bases aligning to TRBD2. This CDR3 region has 14 residues. V shed 5 bases and J 5 bases; nucleotides not matched to a gene: 9. Germline V gene sequence: CDR1 MNHEY, CDR2 SVGAGI. The CDR3 DNA reads TGTGCCAGCAGTCTGTCCGGGACTACCCACGAGCAGTACTTC. This encodes CASSLSGTTHEQYF.

V is TRBV7-2 and J is TRBJ1-1, with D possibly TRBD1 on 5 matching bases. V was clipped by 2 bases and J by 1 base, with 8 bases between them. The CDR3 loop spans 14 amino acids. Germline-derived CDR1 and CDR2 are SGHTA and FQGNSA. CDR3 amino acids: CASSLQGSNTEAFF. The CDR3 DNA is TGTGCCAGCAGCTTACAGGGCTCGAACACTGAAGCTTTCTTT.

The chain has TRBV25-1 and TRBJ2-7; D unresolved. Trimming shortened V by 5 bases and J by 2 bases, and 13 bases separated the two germline ends. This CDR3 region has 14 residues. Per germline, CDR1 MGHDK and CDR2 SYGVNS. The CDR3 is CASSSTVGTYEQYF. The CDR3 nucleotides are TGTGCCAGCAGTTCAACAGTCGGAACCTACGAGCAGTACTTC.

In its sample, this clone was seen a few times. The gene calls are TRBV7-9 and TRBJ1-2; a possible D gene is TRBD1 (6 bases). Trimming removed 5 bases from V and 1 base from J, with 14 bases in between. From germline, CDR1 is SEHNR and CDR2 FQNEAQ (reference sequence). This CDR3 has 15 amino acids. This CDR3 reads CASSPQQGHNYGYTF. The CDR3 DNA reads as TGTGCCAGCAGCCCCCAACAGGGACATAACTATGGCTACACCTTC.

The V call is TRBV14, the J call TRBJ1-2; 8 nucleotides match TRBD1. Trimming cost V 1 base and J 2 bases; bases outside gene matches: 9. This CDR3 spans 17 amino acids. Germline-derived CDR1 and CDR2 are SGHDN and FVKESK. CDR3 DNA sequence: TGTGCCAGCAGCCAAGGTCCCGGGACAGGATACAACTATGGCTACACCTTC. Translated, it gives CASSQGPGTGYNYGYTF.

The CDR3 DNA reads TGCGCCAGCAGCGGGACAGGGGCCCCAGGAGAAGCTTTCTTT. This encodes CASSGTGAPGEAFF. The chain has TRBV5-1 and TRBJ1-1; 10 positions agree with TRBD1. This CDR3 contains 14 residues. Germline V gene lookup returns CDR1 SGHRS and CDR2 YFSETQ. V shed 4 bases and J 8 bases; nucleotides not matched to a gene: 8.

J is TRBJ1-4 and V is TRBV6-5; D might be TRBD1 (6 bases). There are 13 residues in the CDR3. Looked up from germline, CDR1 is MNHEY and CDR2 is SVGAGI. With 4 bases removed from V and 7 bases from J, the gap between germline ends came to 10 bases. The CDR3 protein is CASSSGEGEKLFF. DNA for the CDR3: TGTGCCAGCAGTTCAGGGGAAGGTGAAAAACTGTTTTTT.

The rearrangement uses TRBV6-5 and TRBJ1-6; 7 bases agree with TRBD1. CDR1 and CDR2 from the germline V gene are MNHEY and SVGAGI. V lost 0 bases, J lost 10 bases, and 6 bases stayed unmatched. The CDR3 loop spans 15 amino acids. The CDR3 DNA is TGTGCCAGCAGTTACTCCGGGACAGCGTTCTCACCCCTCCACTTT. This sequence encodes CASSYSGTAFSPLHF.

This clone was counted once. The genes are TRBV5-1 and TRBJ2-1; TRBD2 matches at 10 bases. The J segment lost 4 bases and the V segment lost 4 bases, leaving 5 bases of the junction unmatched. This CDR3 has 15 amino acids. Per germline, CDR1 SGHRS and CDR2 YFSETQ. CDR3 coding DNA: TGCGCCAGCAGCCCCGGGACTAGCGTGTACAATGAGCAGTTCTTC. It is translated as CASSPGTSVYNEQFF. Full variable domain (rest looked up from reference TRBV5-1 and TRBJ2-1): KAGVTQTPRYLIKTRGQQVTLSCSPISGHRSVSWYQQTPGQGLQFLFEYFSETQRNKGNFPGRFSGRQFSNSRSEMNVSTLELGDSALYLCASSPGTSVYNEQFFGPGTRLTVL.

V and J are TRBV10-2 and TRBJ1-6, with 8 positions matching TRBD1. CDR1 and CDR2 (germline): WSHSY, SAAADI. The CDR3 consists of 15 residues. J lost 7 bases, V lost 6 bases, and 8 bases had no gene match. The CDR3 sequence: CASRDRGGKNSPLHF. As DNA, the CDR3 is TGCGCCAGCAGAGACAGGGGCGGAAAAAATTCACCCCTCCACTTT.

The rearrangement joins TRBV9 to TRBJ2-3; 14 bases agree with TRBD2. The V gene's germline CDR1 is SGDLS and CDR2 YYNGEE. V dropped 2 bases and J dropped 6; count of bases not matched to a gene: 2. CDR3 length: 15 amino acids. The DNA for the CDR3 is TGTGCCAGCAGCGTCAGACTAGCGGGAGGGGATACGCAGTATTTT. Its translation: CASSVRLAGGDTQYF.

The chain carries TRBV14 and TRBJ2-7; the D gene is possibly TRBD2 (5 bases). The CDR3 length is 14 residues. The germline V and J ends were trimmed by 1 base and 2 bases, with 9 bases remaining between them. Germline CDR1 is SGHDN and CDR2 is FVKESK. This CDR3 is CASSQGLLPYEQYF. CDR3 coding DNA: TGTGCCAGCAGCCAAGGACTACTTCCCTACGAGCAGTACTTC.

The chain employs TRBV27 and TRBJ2-7, with 7 bases that match TRBD1. The length of the CDR3 is 15 residues. V trimming: 2 bases; J trimming: 0 bases; junction bases outside the gene matches: 4. Germline CDR1 and CDR2: MNHEY and SMNVEV (reference sequence). CDR3 DNA: TGTGCCAGCAGTTTAGTGGGACAGAGCTCCTACGAGCAGTACTTC. Residues: CASSLVGQSSYEQYF.

This chain uses TRBV7-2 with TRBJ2-7, with 11 bases matching TRBD1. This CDR3 is 15 amino acids long. With 6 bases clipped from V and 2 bases from J, the junction kept 6 bases outside the gene matches. From germline, CDR1 is SGHTA and CDR2 FQGNSA. In DNA form, the CDR3 reads TGTGCCAGCAGAACCGGGACAGGGGGAACCTACGAGCAGTACTTC. Encoded protein: CASRTGTGGTYEQYF.

The J gene is TRBJ2-2, the V gene TRBV2; 7 bases map to TRBD2. The V and J ends lost 7 bases and 7 bases, in that order; junction bases with no gene match: 6. The length of the CDR3 is 13 residues. Germline V gene sequence: CDR1 SNHLY, CDR2 FYNNEI. The CDR3 sequence: CASIAGYGGELFF. CDR3 DNA sequence: TGTGCCAGCATAGCGGGCTATGGCGGGGAGCTGTTTTTT.

The genes are TRBV3-1 (or the pseudogene TRBV3-2) and TRBJ2-7; D ambiguous. This CDR3 spans 11 amino acids. In germline, CDR1 is LGHDT, CDR2 YNNKEL (reference sequence). V was cut by 3 bases and J by 6 bases, with 6 bases left in between. The CDR3 nucleotides are TGTGCCAGCAGCCAGGGCCCCGAGCAGTACTTC. Encoded protein: CASSQGPEQYF.

This rearrangement joins TRBV28 to TRBJ2-1; possibly TRBD2 for D (5 bases). Deletions cut 10 bases from V and 3 bases from J, with 10 bases between. From germline, CDR1 is MDHEN and CDR2 SYDVKM. The length of the CDR3 is 12 residues. CDR3 coding DNA: TGTGCCACCGGACTGAACTACAATGAGCAGTTCTTC. Protein sequence: CATGLNYNEQFF.

V is TRBV28 and J is TRBJ1-2, with D perhaps matching TRBD1 (6 bases). From germline, CDR1 is MDHEN and CDR2 SYDVKM. V was pared by 5 bases and J by 3 bases, with 13 bases between. The CDR3 totals 14 residues. CDR3 sequence (DNA): TGTGCCAGCAGTCCAACAGGGTCTCACTATGGCTACACCTTC. The encoded protein is CASSPTGSHYGYTF.

This chain joins TRBV28 and TRBJ1-4; a possible D gene is TRBD1 (5 bases). V was trimmed by 1 base and J by 6 bases, leaving 15 bases between them. The CDR3 runs to 16 residues. Germline assignment: CDR1 MDHEN and CDR2 SYDVKM. The CDR3 DNA reads as TGTGCCAGCAGTTTATTGTCGATCAGGGCGGATGAAAAACTGTTTTTT. As protein: CASSLLSIRADEKLFF. Full variable domain (missing parts from reference TRBV28 and TRBJ1-4): DVKVTQSSRYLVKRTGEKVFLECVQDMDHENMFWYRQDPGLGLRLIYFSYDVKMKEKGDIPEGYSVSREKKERFSLILESASTNQTSMYLCASSLLSIRADEKLFFGSGTQLSVL.

This clone has more than one count but fewer than ten. The chain uses TRBV2 and TRBJ1-5, with D perhaps matching TRBD1 (6 bases). From germline, CDR1 is SNHLY and CDR2 FYNNEI. Trimming took 7 bases from V and 4 from J, leaving 17 bases between them. The CDR3 loop spans 15 amino acids. The CDR3 DNA sequence: TGTGCCAGCAAGCCCGCCAGGGGATGGAATCAGCCCCAGCATTTT. Residues: CASKPARGWNQPQHF.